The entry that follows covers one T cell receptor (beta chain) sequence. Its antigen remains unknown. This sample is part of a study of sequential checkpoint blockade in melanoma. Study details: About two dozen patients had matched tumor biopsies before treatment and at week 13 after nivolumab or ipilimumab alone.

The repertoire was sequenced with immunoSEQ multiplex PCR; TCRdb's copy has only in-frame clones and lacks some. The sample shows thousands of clones, under 30% of them seen only once. Points from the study as a whole: In arm A, pretreatment tumor clonality was associated with response.

Treatment specified: randomized to nivolumab then ipilimumab (arm A) or the reverse (arm B). The TCR was taken from a human donor with melanoma. Sequences were derived from tumor tissue (inferred from file names), sampled from a patient given nivolumab and ipilimumab in sequence.

CDR3 in DNA: TGCGCCAGCAGTGAGTCCGCTAGCGGGGCCTACGAGCAGTACTTC. This translates into CASSESASGAYEQYF. This chain uses TRBV10-2 with TRBJ2-7; 9 bases fit TRBD2. The V gene end was trimmed by 0 bases and the J gene end by 2 bases; junction bases not matched to a gene: 2. Germline V gives CDR1 WSHSY, CDR2 SAAADI. The length of the CDR3 is 15 residues.